The sequence of this T cell receptor beta chain was determined in a study of T cell repertoires in cytomegalovirus infection (dated by TCRdb to the late 2010s). Background on the whole study: Donor HLA type was relevant to the analysis, because carriage of CMV infection together with the matching HLA type was indicated by public TCR beta signatures. Broad study findings and their caveats: The ex vivo response was dominated by HLA-C-restricted CMV-specific TCR beta clonotypes, and the single most frequent clonotype in two of eight donors was supplied by these HLA-C-restricted clonotypes. Carriers of CMV infection plus the relevant HLA type were discriminated by the cumulative frequency of public TCR beta family members in the study cohort and in an independent roughly 340-donor cohort.

Sequencing was carried out with an Illumina HiSeq 1500. The public reads were reanalyzed by TCRdb: fastp trimming at Q25, MiXCR alignment, in-frame beta chains only. CDR3 protein duplicates are merged, each entry listing the most common genes and DNA. Here the sample has over 200,000 distinct CDR3 sequences; approximately 13% occur a single time. The ten largest clones capture around 8.8% of the sample. The sample holds a few counts of this clonotype. This receptor's antigen is unknown. No quality values exist for individual bases; no much larger clone is one base distant. V is shortened by 6 bases, J by 0 bases, and the region joining them spans 31 bases. Taken from cysteine to phenylalanine, the CDR3 has 20 residues. Only CDR3 DNA remains: 60 bases, in frame from the first base. Via the germline V gene, CDR1 is SQVTM and CDR2 ANQGSEA.

This receptor was taken from a human donor in good health (CMV status not recorded). Some clones in this sample may be carry-over from other donors' samples. The chain uses TRBV29-1 and TRBJ2-3; TRBD1 could be the D gene, as 6 bases match. Sequencing input: PBMCs. DNA sequence: TGCAGCGTCGTTGGGTCCCTCGACAGGTGGGGCGTGGCTAGCACAGATACGCAGTATTTT. It encodes CSVVGSLDRWGVASTDTQYF.